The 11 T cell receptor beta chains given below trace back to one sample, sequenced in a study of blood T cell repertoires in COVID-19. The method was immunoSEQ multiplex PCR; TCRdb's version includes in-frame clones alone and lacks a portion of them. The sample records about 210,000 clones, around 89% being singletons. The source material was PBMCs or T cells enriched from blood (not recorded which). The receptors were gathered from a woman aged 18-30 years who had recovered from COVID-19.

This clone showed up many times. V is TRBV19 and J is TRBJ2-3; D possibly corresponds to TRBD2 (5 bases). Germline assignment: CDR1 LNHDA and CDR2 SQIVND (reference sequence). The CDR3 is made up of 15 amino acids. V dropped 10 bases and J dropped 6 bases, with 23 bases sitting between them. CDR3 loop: CATNSRTAGGDTQYF. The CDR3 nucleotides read TGTGCCACCAACTCGAGGACGGCGGGCGGCGATACGCAGTATTTT.

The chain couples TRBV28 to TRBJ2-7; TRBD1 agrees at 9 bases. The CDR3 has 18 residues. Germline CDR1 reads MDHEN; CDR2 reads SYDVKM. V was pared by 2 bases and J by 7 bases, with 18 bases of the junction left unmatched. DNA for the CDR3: TGTGCCAGCAGTTTAGGGCTTCTCACAGGGGGCGAGCTTTGGGAGCAGTACTTC. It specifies CASSLGLLTGGELWEQYF. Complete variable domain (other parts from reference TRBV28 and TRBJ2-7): DVKVTQSSRYLVKRTGEKVFLECVQDMDHENMFWYRQDPGLGLRLIYFSYDVKMKEKGDIPEGYSVSREKKERFSLILESASTNQTSMYLCASSLGLLTGGELWEQYFGPGTRLTVT.

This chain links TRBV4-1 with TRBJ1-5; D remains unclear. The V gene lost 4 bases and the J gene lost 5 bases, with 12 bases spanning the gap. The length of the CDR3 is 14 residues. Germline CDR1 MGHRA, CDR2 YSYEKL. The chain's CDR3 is CASSREEVDQPQHF. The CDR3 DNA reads TGCGCCAGCAGCCGGGAGGAGGTGGATCAGCCCCAGCATTTT.

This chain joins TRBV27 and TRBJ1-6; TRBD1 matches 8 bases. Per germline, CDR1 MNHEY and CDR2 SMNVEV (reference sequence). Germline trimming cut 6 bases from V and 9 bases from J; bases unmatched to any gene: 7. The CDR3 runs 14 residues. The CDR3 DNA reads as TGTGCCAGCAGCCTCGGGACAGGAGGTTCACCCCTCCACTTT. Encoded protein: CASSLGTGGSPLHF.

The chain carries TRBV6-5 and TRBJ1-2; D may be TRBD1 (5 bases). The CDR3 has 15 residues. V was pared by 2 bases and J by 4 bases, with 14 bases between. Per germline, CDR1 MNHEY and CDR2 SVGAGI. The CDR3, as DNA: TGTGCCAGCAGTTACCGTGTGGGGCGCGGCTATGGCTACACCTTC. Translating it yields CASSYRVGRGYGYTF.

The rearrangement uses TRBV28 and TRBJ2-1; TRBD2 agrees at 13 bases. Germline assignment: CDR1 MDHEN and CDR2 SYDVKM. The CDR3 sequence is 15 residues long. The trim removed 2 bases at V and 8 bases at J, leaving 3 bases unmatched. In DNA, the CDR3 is TGTGCCAGCAGTTTACGACTAGCGGGGGGCGATGAGCAGTTCTTC. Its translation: CASSLRLAGGDEQFF.

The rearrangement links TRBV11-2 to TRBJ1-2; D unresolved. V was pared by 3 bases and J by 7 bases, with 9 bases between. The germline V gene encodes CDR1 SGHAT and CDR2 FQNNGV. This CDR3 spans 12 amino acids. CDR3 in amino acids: CASSFIPGGYTF. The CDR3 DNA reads TGTGCCAGCAGCTTCATCCCAGGTGGCTACACCTTC.

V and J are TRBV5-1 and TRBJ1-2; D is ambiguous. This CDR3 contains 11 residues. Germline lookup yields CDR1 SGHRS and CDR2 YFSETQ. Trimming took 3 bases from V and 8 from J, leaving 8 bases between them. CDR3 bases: TGCGCCAGCAGCTCGACCGGGGGCTACACCTTC. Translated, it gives CASSSTGGYTF.

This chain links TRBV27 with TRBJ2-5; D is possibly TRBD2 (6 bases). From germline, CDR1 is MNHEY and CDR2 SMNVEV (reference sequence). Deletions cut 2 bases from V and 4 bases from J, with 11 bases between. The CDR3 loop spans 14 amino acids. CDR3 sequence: CASSLAAGLETQYF. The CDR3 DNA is TGTGCCAGCAGTTTAGCGGCGGGGCTAGAGACCCAGTACTTC.

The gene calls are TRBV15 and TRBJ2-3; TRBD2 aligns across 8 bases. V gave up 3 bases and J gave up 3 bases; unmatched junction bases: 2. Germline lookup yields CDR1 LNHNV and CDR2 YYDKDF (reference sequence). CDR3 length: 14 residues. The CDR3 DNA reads TGTGCCACCAGCAGCGGGGGGGCAACAGATACGCAGTATTTT. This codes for CATSSGGATDTQYF.

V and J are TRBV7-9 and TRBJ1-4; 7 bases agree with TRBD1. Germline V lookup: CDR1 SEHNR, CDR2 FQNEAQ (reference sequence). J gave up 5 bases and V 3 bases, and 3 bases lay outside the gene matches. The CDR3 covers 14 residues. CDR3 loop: CASSFSGGNEKLFF. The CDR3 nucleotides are TGTGCCAGCAGCTTTTCAGGGGGAAATGAAAAACTGTTTTTT.